One and the same sample provided the 24 T cell receptor beta chains below, sequenced in a study of CD8+ T cells in alopecia areata. Pooled cutaneous lymph node cells were sorted using CD4, CD8alpha, NKG2D, NKG2ACE and other markers. After isolation, RNA underwent reverse transcription to generate cDNA as the sequencing template. Sequenced by immunoSEQ multiplex PCR; TCRdb stores in-frame clones only, minus some. The sample lists over 250,000 clones, none appearing once, the ten largest making up 0.9% to 1.5%. Sequenced: CD4+ T cells sorted from a lymph node. These receptors were taken from a C3H/HeJ mouse with alopecia areata. This strain has MHC haplotype H2-k.

Remarks on this clone: Genes and germline come from the mouse. Other DNA sequences in the sample encode the same CDR3. Here the CDR3 reads CAWSLGGGRAEQFF. The sequenced part of the CDR3 DNA is TGTGCCTGGAGTCTAGGCGGGGGGCGCGCT. J is TRBJ2-1 and V is TRBV31; D might be TRBD2 (7 bases). Read sequence stops 4 residues before the CDR3 end, and the germline J gene provides the missing end. Germline CDR1 is GKSSPN and CDR2 is SITVG. This CDR3 has 14 residues. Looking up the rest from reference TRBV31 and TRBJ2-1 gives the full variable domain: AQTIHQWPVAEIKAVGSPLSLGCTIKGKSSPNLYWYWQATGGTLQQLFYSITVGQVESVVQLNLSASRPKDDQFILSTEKLLLSHSGFYLCAWSLGGGRAEQFFGPGTRLTVL.

This clone was counted a few times. Gene names denote mouse genes. The read finishes 4 residues shy of the CDR3 end, and the germline J gene is used to complete it. The rearrangement links TRBV13-2 to TRBJ2-7, with 9 nucleotides matching TRBD2. Germline assignment: CDR1 NNHNN and CDR2 SYGAGS (reference sequence). The junction had 2 bases not matched to a gene; V was cut back by 1 base and J by 3 bases. The CDR3 totals 14 residues. This chain's CDR3 is CASGDLGGYYEQYF. CDR3 DNA, as far as it was read: TGTGCCAGCGGTGATCTGGGGGGGTACTAT.

This clone was detected a few times. Gene names and germline match the mouse. With the read ending 4 residues before the CDR3 end, the germline J gene is used to fill in that end. The chain is built from TRBV13-1 and TRBJ2-4; 11 nucleotides align to TRBD2. J lost 1 base, V lost 5 bases, and 6 bases had no gene match. Germline CDR1 NSHNY, CDR2 SYGAGN. The CDR3 runs 16 residues. The CDR3 sequence is CASSPGLGAGQNTLYF. CDR3 DNA, as far as it was read: TGTGCCAGCAGCCCGGGACTGGGGGCCGGTCAAAAC.

This clone was detected a few times. Gene names and germline match the mouse. The read comes to an end 4 residues before the CDR3 does, leaving the germline J gene to fill in the end. Other DNA sequences in this specimen translate into the identical CDR3. The J gene is TRBJ2-1, the V gene TRBV13-1; 7 positions match TRBD1. The CDR3 is made up of 14 amino acids. CDR1 and CDR2 from the germline V gene are NSHNY and SYGAGN. The J segment lost 4 bases and the V segment lost 3 bases, leaving 4 bases of the junction unmatched. CDR3 bases read: TGTGCCAGCAGTGGCCCGGGACAGTATGCT. It encodes CASSGPGQYA. The entire CDR3 is CASSGPGQYAEQFF.

In this sample, this clone turned up many times. Gene names and germline match the mouse. The sequence runs out 4 residues before the end of the CDR3; the remainder is reconstructed from the germline J gene. This chain connects TRBV1 to TRBJ1-2; 10 bases are a match to TRBD1. Germline V gene lookup returns CDR1 NSQYPW and CDR2 LRSPGD (reference sequence). The CDR3 has 15 residues. The ends lost 4 bases at V and 2 bases at J; junction bases unmatched: 4. The CDR3 here is CTCSEPGQGNSDYTF. The CDR3 DNA, read in part, is TGCACCTGCAGTGAACCGGGACAGGGGAACTCC.

This clone was observed a few times. Gene names and germline match the mouse. The missing CDR3 end, 4 residues past where the read stops, is filled in from the germline J gene. This rearrangement joins TRBV31 to TRBJ1-2, with 8 nucleotides matching TRBD1. The CDR3 runs 14 residues. Trimming removed 5 bases from V and 2 bases from J; junction bases left unmatched: 7. CDR1 GKSSPN and CDR2 SITVG come from the germline V gene. Partial CDR3 DNA: TGTGCCTGGGAGCAGGGGGCAGGGAACTCC. Translated: CAWEQGAGNS. The CDR3 in full is CAWEQGAGNSDYTF.

This clone was picked up a small number of times. The germline and genes are mouse ones. Read sequence stops 4 residues before the CDR3 end, and the germline J gene provides the missing end. The gene calls are TRBV19 and TRBJ2-7; 11 nucleotides line up with TRBD2. V was pared by 4 bases and J by 2 bases, with 5 bases of the junction left unmatched. Germline V lookup: CDR1 FNHDT, CDR2 SITEND (reference sequence). This CDR3 is built from 15 residues. The part of the CDR3 DNA that was read is TGTGCCAGCAGTCGGGACTGGGGGAGACCCTAT. Translation gives CASSRDWGRPY. The entire CDR3 protein is CASSRDWGRPYEQYF. Filled out from reference TRBV19 and TRBJ2-7, the complete variable domain reads GGIITQTPKFLIGQEGQKLTLKCQQNFNHDTMYWYRQDSGKGLRLIYYSITENDLQKGDLSEGYDASREKKSSFSLTVTSAQKNEMAVFLCASSRDWGRPYEQYFGPGTRLTVL.

This clone was seen only a few times. Mouse germline and gene names are used. The CDR3 loop is CASSDKLGVNYAEQFF. Incomplete CDR3 DNA: TGTGCCAGCAGTGATAAACTGGGGGTTAACTATGCT. V usage is TRBV13-3 and J usage is TRBJ2-1, with 8 bases that match TRBD2. The sequence runs out 4 residues before the end of the CDR3; the remainder is reconstructed from the germline J gene. J gave up 0 bases and V 1 base, and 3 bases lay outside the gene matches. There are 16 residues in the CDR3. CDR1 is NNHDY and CDR2 is SYVADS in the germline V gene.

Concerning this clone itself: Mouse gene names and germline throughout. Sequencing ends 4 residues short of the CDR3 end; the germline J gene provides the rest. The rearrangement links TRBV5 to TRBJ2-1; 9 positions match TRBD2. The trim removed 3 bases at V and 0 bases at J, leaving 3 bases unmatched. In germline, CDR1 is LGHNA, CDR2 YNLKQL (reference sequence). There are 16 residues in the CDR3. The sequenced CDR3 bases are TGTGCCAGCAGCCAGAACTGGGGGGATAACTATGCT. Translation: CASSQNWGDNYA. The whole CDR3 sequence reads CASSQNWGDNYAEQFF.

This clone was seen more than once but under ten times. The genes and germline here are from mouse. The sequenced CDR3 bases are TGTGCCAGCAGTGAGTTGGGGAGTCCCTAT. Amino acid sequence: CASSELGSPY. The CDR3 in full is CASSELGSPYEQYF. The chain carries TRBV13-1 and TRBJ2-7, with D perhaps TRBD2 (5 bases). The read gets to within 4 residues of the CDR3 end, and the germline J gene fills in the rest. Trimming shortened V by 2 bases and J by 2 bases, and 11 bases separated the two germline ends. CDR3 length: 14 amino acids. Looked up from germline, CDR1 is NSHNY and CDR2 is SYGAGN.

This clone was found a few times. Germline and genes: mouse. The CDR3 goes on 4 residues after the read ends, and that part is filled in from the germline J gene. The rearrangement uses TRBV19 and TRBJ2-7; 11 positions match TRBD2. J was trimmed by 0 bases and V by 5 bases; bases with no gene match: 4. Germline loops: CDR1 FNHDT, CDR2 SITEND (reference sequence). This CDR3 has 15 residues. Incomplete CDR3 DNA: TGTGCCAGCAGGAGGGACTGGGGGATCTCCTAT. Its translation is CASRRDWGISY. The entire CDR3 sequence reads CASRRDWGISYEQYF.

This clone was detected only a few times. All gene names here are mouse names. CDR3 DNA, as far as it was read: TGTGCCAGCACCCAACAGGGTTATGCT. Its protein is CASTQQGYA. The whole CDR3 sequence is CASTQQGYAEQFF. The rearrangement uses TRBV19 and TRBJ2-1; tentatively, D is TRBD1 (6 bases). The CDR3 is cut off 4 residues early in the read; its end comes from the germline J gene. The germline V gene has CDR1 FNHDT and CDR2 SITEND (reference sequence). Trimming removed 6 bases at V and 4 bases at J, with 11 bases between. This CDR3 has 13 residues.

As regards this clone: Genes here carry mouse names. Coverage ceases 4 residues before the CDR3 finishes, and the germline J gene fills in the end. V usage is TRBV14 and J usage is TRBJ2-5; D may be TRBD1 (5 bases). The CDR3 contains 13 residues. CDR1 SGHDT and CDR2 FRDEAV come from the germline V gene. Partial CDR3 DNA: TGTGCCAGCAGCGGAGACAGTAGGGAC. It translates to CASSGDSRD. The complete CDR3 sequence is CASSGDSRDTQYF.

Ten or more counts support this clone. Germline and genes here are mouse. The DNA ends 4 residues before the CDR3 does, and the rest of the CDR3 is filled in from the germline J gene. The V and J genes are TRBV1 and TRBJ2-3; 10 bases are shared with TRBD2. This CDR3 spans 17 amino acids. Germline loops: CDR1 NSQYPW, CDR2 LRSPGD (reference sequence). Trimming removed 2 bases from V and 0 bases from J; junction bases left unmatched: 5. The sequenced CDR3 bases are TGCACCTGCAGTGCATTCTGGGGGGGCGTTAGTGCAGAA. This sequence encodes CTCSAFWGGVSAE. The entire CDR3 protein reads CTCSAFWGGVSAETLYF.

This clone has only a few counts. All gene names here are mouse names. The read terminates 4 residues before the CDR3 end, so the remaining end is supplied by the germline J gene. This sequence joins TRBV13-1 and TRBJ2-3; no reliable D call. V lost 6 bases, J lost 0 bases, and 8 bases lay in between. The length of the CDR3 is 13 residues. Germline lookup yields CDR1 NSHNY and CDR2 SYGAGN. CDR3 region: CASTTVSAETLYF. CDR3 bases read: TGTGCCAGCACAACAGTTAGTGCAGAA.

In regard to this clone: Mouse gene names and germline throughout. The sequence runs out 4 residues before the end of the CDR3; the remainder is reconstructed from the germline J gene. The rearrangement uses TRBV13-2 and TRBJ2-3; TRBD2 matches at 10 bases. This CDR3 has 15 amino acids. Germline CDR1 and CDR2: NNHNN and SYGAGS (reference sequence). The DNA read from the CDR3 is TGTGCCAGCGGTGATCTGGGGGGGCGCGGAGAA. The encoded protein is CASGDLGGRGE. The whole CDR3 protein is CASGDLGGRGETLYF.

As concerns this clone: Gene names are the mouse ones. The CDR3 end lies 4 residues beyond the end of the read and is filled in from the germline J gene. The V gene is TRBV24, the J gene TRBJ2-2; no clear D gene. The CDR3 has 15 residues. Trimming took 2 bases from V and 1 from J, leaving 8 bases between them. CDR1 is KGHTA and CDR2 is FRNEEI in the germline V gene. The CDR3 bases that were read are TGTGCCAGCAGTCTGCTGAGGGTAAACACCGGG. Translation gives CASSLLRVNTG. The entire CDR3 protein reads CASSLLRVNTGQLYF.

This clone was seen only a few times. Gene names and germline refer to mouse. The sequence runs out 4 residues before the end of the CDR3; the remainder is reconstructed from the germline J gene. The same CDR3 is also encoded by other DNA sequences in this sample. The rearrangement joins TRBV13-3 to TRBJ1-2; D is unresolved. Deletions cut 5 bases from V and 2 bases from J, with 4 bases between. The germline V gene has CDR1 NNHDY and CDR2 SYVADS. The CDR3 has 11 residues. This CDR3 reads CASRRNSDYTF. The sequenced CDR3 bases are TGTGCCAGCAGGAGGAACTCC.

The sample holds a few counts of this clone. Each gene name is a mouse one. With the read ending 4 residues before the CDR3 end, the germline J gene is used to fill in that end. Other DNA sequences in the same sample also yield this CDR3. This chain links TRBV13-1 with TRBJ2-5; D might be TRBD1 (6 bases). This CDR3 region has 14 residues. Germline values: CDR1 NSHNY, CDR2 SYGAGN. CDR3 DNA (partial): TGTGCCAGCAGTGATGCAGGGACAAAAGAC. Translated, it gives CASSDAGTKD. The CDR3 reads in full as CASSDAGTKDTQYF.

Comment on this clone: All gene names here are mouse names. With the read ending 4 residues before the CDR3 end, the germline J gene is used to fill in that end. This rearrangement joins TRBV5 to TRBJ2-2; D possibly corresponds to TRBD2 (5 bases). Germline V gives CDR1 LGHNA, CDR2 YNLKQL (reference sequence). Trimming removed 4 bases at V and 0 bases at J, with 12 bases between. This CDR3 is built from 16 residues. The CDR3 here is CASSPRSGTNTGQLYF. Incomplete CDR3 DNA: TGTGCCAGCAGCCCCCGCTCTGGGACAAACACCGGG.

About this clone itself: Gene names are the mouse ones. The read ends 4 residues early relative to the CDR3; the germline J gene fills the gap. The V gene is TRBV13-1, the J gene TRBJ2-3, with TRBD2 identical over 11 bases. Germline V gene sequence: CDR1 NSHNY, CDR2 SYGAGN. The CDR3 length is 16 residues. V gave up 3 bases and J gave up 2 bases; unmatched junction bases: 5. The part of the CDR3 DNA that was read is TGTGCCAGCAGTGCACTGGGGGGGCAGGTTGCAGAA. This gives the protein CASSALGGQVAE. The CDR3 in full is CASSALGGQVAETLYF.

With respect to this clone: Mouse germline and gene names are used. Sequencing ends 4 residues short of the CDR3 end; the germline J gene provides the rest. Other DNA sequences of this sample code for an identical CDR3. The rearrangement joins TRBV13-2 to TRBJ2-7, with TRBD2 matching 10 bases. This CDR3 is 14 amino acids long. Germline V gene sequence: CDR1 NNHNN, CDR2 SYGAGS (reference sequence). The ends lost 5 bases at V and 0 bases at J; junction bases unmatched: 2. CDR3: CASGDWGDSYEQYF. CDR3 bases read: TGTGCCAGCGGCGACTGGGGGGACTCCTAT.

As to this clone: Mouse names are used for the genes. The read finishes 4 residues shy of the CDR3 end, and the germline J gene is used to complete it. The same CDR3 can be traced to other DNA sequences in this sample. The gene calls are TRBV1 and TRBJ2-1; 10 bases line up with TRBD1. CDR1 and CDR2 from the germline V gene are NSQYPW and LRSPGD (reference sequence). The CDR3 totals 14 residues. Here the CDR3 reads CTCSGQGARAEQFF. The covered CDR3 bases are TGCACCTGCAGTGGACAGGGGGCGCGAGCT.

As to this clone: These gene names are mouse names. The read ends 4 residues early relative to the CDR3; the germline J gene fills the gap. The same CDR3 arises from other DNA sequences in this sample as well. V usage is TRBV1 and J usage is TRBJ1-1, with 10 bases matching TRBD1. Per the germline V gene, CDR1 is NSQYPW and CDR2 is LRSPGD (reference sequence). The CDR3 totals 13 residues. The DNA read from the CDR3 is TGCACCTGCAGTGCAGGGACAGGGGGA. Translating it yields CTCSAGTGG. The whole CDR3 region reads CTCSAGTGGEVFF. The entire variable domain, with the rest obtained from reference TRBV1 and TRBJ1-1, is as follows: VTLLEQNPRWRLVPRGQAVNLRCILKNSQYPWMSWYQQDLQKQLQWLFTLRSPGDKEVKSLPGADYLATRVTDTELRLQVANMSQGRTLYCTCSAGTGGEVFFGKGTRLTVV.